Here is one T cell receptor (beta chain) with its context. Its antigen is not identified. The CDR3 is 14 amino acids. Germline V gene data show CDR1 as MNHEY and CDR2 as SMNVEV (reference sequence). V was pared by 4 bases and J by 0 bases, with 9 bases between. The sample belongs to a study of T cell repertoires in cytomegalovirus infection. Study results and caveats: Predominance within the ex vivo response was attributable to HLA-C-restricted CMV-specific TCR beta clonotypes.

TCRdb reprocessed the reads with MiXCR, giving one entry per CDR3 protein. This table has hundreds of thousands of distinct CDR3 sequences, approximately 25% appearing once. V usage is TRBV27 and J usage is TRBJ1-1; D is unclear. This TCR came from a human donor in good health (CMV status not recorded). Some clones in this sample may be carry-over from other donors' samples. The sample consisted of CD8+ T cells from PBMCs. CDR3 DNA sequence: TGTGCCAGCAGTTCGGTAGCCATGAACACTGAAGCTTTCTTT. Translated: CASSSVAMNTEAFF.